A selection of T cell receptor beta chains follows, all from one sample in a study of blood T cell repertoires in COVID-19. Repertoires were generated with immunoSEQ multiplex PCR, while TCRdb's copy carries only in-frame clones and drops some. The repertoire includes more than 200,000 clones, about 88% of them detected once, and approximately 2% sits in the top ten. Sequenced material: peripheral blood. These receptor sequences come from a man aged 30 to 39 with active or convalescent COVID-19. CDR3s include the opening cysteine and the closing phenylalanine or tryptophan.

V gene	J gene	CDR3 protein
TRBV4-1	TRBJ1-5	CASSRDRANQPQHF
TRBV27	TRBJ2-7	CASSSPGQGRTYEQYF
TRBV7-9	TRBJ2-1	CASSLGFTTSYNEQFF
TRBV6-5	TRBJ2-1	CASRPFTSSYNEQFF
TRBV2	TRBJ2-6	CASSRVSGANVLTF
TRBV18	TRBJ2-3	CASSPPVQGVGDTQYF
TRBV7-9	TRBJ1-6	CASSLYGRGGGRSPLHF
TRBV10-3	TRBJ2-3	CAISTSGGSTDTQYF
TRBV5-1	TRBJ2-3	CASSFGQGATDTQYF
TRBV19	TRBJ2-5	CASSIGLAVYQETQYF
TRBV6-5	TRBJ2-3	CASSYTPSGDTQYF
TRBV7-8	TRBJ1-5	CASSSGDQPQHF
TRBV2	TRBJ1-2	CASSEARVGQSYGYTF
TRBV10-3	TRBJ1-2	CAISEGQGGEGYTF
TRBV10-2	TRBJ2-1	CASRKGDYNEQFF
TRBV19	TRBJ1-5	CASSIDSGRLHQPQHF
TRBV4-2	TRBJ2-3	CASSQDGLAGVKDTQYF
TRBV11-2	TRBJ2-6	CASSLRGAFFSGANVLTF
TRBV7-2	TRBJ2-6	CASSLVQGAGANVLTF
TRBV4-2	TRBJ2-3	CASSQELAEADTQYF
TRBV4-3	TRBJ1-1	CASSQGGQLEAFF
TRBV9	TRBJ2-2	CASSVEAGRGGELFF
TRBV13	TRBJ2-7	CASSPRGGALANYEQYF